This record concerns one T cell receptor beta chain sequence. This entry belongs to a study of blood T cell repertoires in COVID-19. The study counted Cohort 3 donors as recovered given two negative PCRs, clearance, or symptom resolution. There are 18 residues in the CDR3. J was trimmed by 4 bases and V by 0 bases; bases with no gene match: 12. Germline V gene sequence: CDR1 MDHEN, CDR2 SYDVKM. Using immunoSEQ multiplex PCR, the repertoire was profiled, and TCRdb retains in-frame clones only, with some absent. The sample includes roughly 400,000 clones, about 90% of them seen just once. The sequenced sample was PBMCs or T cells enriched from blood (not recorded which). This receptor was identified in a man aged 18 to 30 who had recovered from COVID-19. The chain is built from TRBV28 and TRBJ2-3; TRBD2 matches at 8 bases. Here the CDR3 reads CASSLWEGTRPQADTQYF. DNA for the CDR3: TGTGCCAGCAGTTTATGGGAGGGGACTAGACCCCAGGCAGATACGCAGTATTTT.